Below, 2 T cell receptor beta chains from the same sample are listed, as sequenced in a study. TCRdb called the 5' RACE reads again in MiXCR, with one record for every CDR3 protein. Found here are about 50,000 distinct CDR3 sequences, about 28% of them singletons; the top ten hold approximately 2%. Sequencing was done on a sample of naive CD4+ T cells sorted from blood. Subset described: naive CD4+ T cells, CD4+CD45RA+CD25-. These receptors came from a female donor with breast cancer.

This clonotype was observed a few times. The chain couples TRBV25-1 to TRBJ1-6; D is perhaps TRBD1 (6 bases). Germline CDR1 is MGHDK and CDR2 is SYGVNS. Trimming removed 1 base at V and 10 bases at J, with 11 bases between. This CDR3 is 14 amino acids long. The CDR3 loop is CASSESQGQSPLHF. The CDR3 DNA reads TGTGCCAGCAGTGAATCCCAGGGGCAATCACCCCTCCACTTT.

This clonotype was picked up a small number of times. This chain uses TRBV5-1 with TRBJ2-3; TRBD1 agrees at 10 bases. CDR3 size: 16 residues. V lost 0 bases to trimming and J lost 3 bases; unmatched junction nucleotides: 4. CDR1 and CDR2 from the germline V gene are SGHRS and YFSETQ. The CDR3 nucleotides read TGCGCCAGCAGCTTGGCTCCGGGACAGGGGACAGATACGCAGTATTTT. Protein: CASSLAPGQGTDTQYF.